This record concerns one TCR beta chain sequence. The antigen remains unidentified. The PCR ran on 60 Vbeta and 13 Jbeta primers. Repertoires were generated with immunoSEQ multiplex PCR, while TCRdb's copy carries only in-frame clones and drops some. The table includes just over 150,000 clones, nearly 80% detected once. Germline CDR1 reads MNHEY; CDR2 reads SMNVEV (reference sequence). The CDR3 is 21 residues long. Trimming removed 6 bases at V and 0 bases at J, with 31 bases between. These data belong to a study of cytomegalovirus exposure and HLA in healthy donors. Study-wide points: The authors enumerated over 150 TCR beta chains as linked to cytomegalovirus.

This TCR derives from a woman aged 40 to 55 in good health and CMV-seronegative. The chain links TRBV27 to TRBJ2-3; the D gene is possibly TRBD2 (5 bases). Sequenced sample: PBMCs. The CDR3, as DNA: TGTGCCAGCAGCTACCGGTCCTCCCTCCGATCACTAGGGCTGAGCACAGATACGCAGTATTTT. It yields the protein CASSYRSSLRSLGLSTDTQYF.